This paragraph reports one TCR beta chain. Methods used by the authors: Reference gene primer amplification yielded estimated nucleated cell counts. Clones were read by immunoSEQ multiplex PCR, and TCRdb kept only the in-frame ones, dropping some. V, J and clone size reflect that table, while D and trimming were determined from the DNA. This table holds about 81,000 clones, approximately 86% found once. The data were taken from a study of blood T cell repertoires in COVID-19. Study-wide background: Samples of COVID-19 (acute and convalescent) were obtained from the United States, Italy and Spain.

Germline loops: CDR1 LGHDT, CDR2 YNNKEL (reference sequence). Trimming removed 3 bases from V and 4 bases from J; junction bases left unmatched: 6. This CDR3 region has 15 residues. The sequence was obtained from an older man with acute or convalescent COVID-19. This chain connects TRBV3-1 (or the pseudogene TRBV3-2) to TRBJ2-1; 7 bases are shared with TRBD1. Material: peripheral blood. Here the CDR3 reads CASSQDRWRYNEQFF. CDR3 sequence (DNA): TGTGCCAGCAGCCAGGACAGGTGGAGGTACAATGAGCAGTTCTTC.